These 14 T cell receptor beta chains originate from one sample sequenced in a study of T-cell reconstitution after alpha-beta-depleted transplantation in children. Preparation of the TCRbeta library used unique molecular identifiers. TCRdb re-analysed the PCR reads in MiXCR, keeping a single row per CDR3 protein. The table shows tens of thousands of distinct CDR3 sequences, with 6.3% occurring only once. The input for sequencing was PBMCs, mostly from graft donor cells, taken 180 days after TCRalphabeta/CD19-depleted stem cell transplant. Source of these receptors: a male patient between 10 and 17 years old who had a stem cell transplant for acute myeloid leukemia, so the T cells may come from the graft donor.

This clonotype came up many times. The genes are TRBV3-1 and TRBJ1-4; the D is unclear. With 4 bases removed from V and 7 bases from J, the gap between germline ends came to 16 bases. CDR1 and CDR2 from the germline V gene are LGHDT and YNNKEL (reference sequence). This CDR3 has 15 amino acids. The CDR3 loop is CASSRLSPFGEKLFF. For the CDR3, the DNA is TGTGCCAGCAGCCGACTGTCCCCGTTCGGTGAAAAACTGTTTTTT.

This clonotype was observed many times. This chain joins TRBV12-3 or TRBV12-4 and TRBJ2-1, with TRBD1 matching 9 bases. This CDR3 comprises 18 residues. V was pared by 6 bases and J by 0 bases, with 12 bases of the junction left unmatched. CDR3 sequence reads: CASSSLVGTGSSYNEQFF. The CDR3 coding sequence is TGTGCCAGCAGCTCCCTCGTTGGGACAGGGAGCTCCTACAATGAGCAGTTCTTC.

This clonotype showed up just a few times. The chain joins TRBV19 to TRBJ2-2; D is uncertain. The V gene lost 3 bases and the J gene lost 5 bases, with 16 bases spanning the gap. Per the germline V gene, CDR1 is LNHDA and CDR2 is SQIVND (reference sequence). This CDR3 contains 16 residues. The CDR3 nucleotides read TGTGCCAGTAGTATTCTCAAGACCCTAGGGACCGGGGAGCTGTTTTTT. Translating it yields CASSILKTLGTGELFF.

This clonotype has at least ten counts. This rearrangement joins TRBV28 to TRBJ1-2; the D gene is possibly TRBD1 (5 bases). The germline V gene has CDR1 MDHEN and CDR2 SYDVKM. The CDR3 spans 15 residues. V lost 5 bases to trimming and J lost 4 bases, with 17 bases between them. CDR3 DNA sequence: TGTGCCAGCAGTACCTCGAGAGGGCAGGGCTATGGCTACACCTTC. This encodes CASSTSRGQGYGYTF.

This clonotype was picked up many times. This sequence joins TRBV7-2 and TRBJ1-2; D perhaps matches TRBD1 (6 bases). Germline loops: CDR1 SGHTA, CDR2 FQGNSA. V was pared by 3 bases and J by 6 bases, with 14 bases between. The CDR3 has 14 amino acids. CDR3 residues: CASSLGDTYHGYTF. In DNA form, the CDR3 reads TGTGCCAGCAGCTTGGGGGACACCTACCATGGCTACACCTTC.

The chain combines TRBV12-3 or TRBV12-4 with TRBJ1-1, with D possibly being TRBD1 (6 bases). The V end was cut by 11 bases, the J end by 4 bases, with 29 bases between. This CDR3 spans 17 amino acids. CDR3 in DNA: TGTGCCTTCAGTTACGGACAGACCGTGAGGGAGGGCACTGAAGCTTTCTTT. It specifies CAFSYGQTVREGTEAFF.

This clonotype was counted ten times or more. This chain links TRBV30 with TRBJ2-7; D uncertain. Per the germline V gene, CDR1 is GTSNPN and CDR2 is SVGIG (reference sequence). CDR3 length: 11 residues. V was pared by 1 base and J by 3 bases, with 4 bases between. This CDR3 reads CAWSGYYEQYF. The CDR3 region has the DNA TGTGCCTGGAGTGGGTACTACGAGCAGTACTTC.

This clonotype was counted ten times or more. The chain uses TRBV5-1 and TRBJ1-3, with 7 positions matching TRBD1. Germline values: CDR1 SGHRS, CDR2 YFSETQ. CDR3 length: 14 residues. Unmatched junction bases numbered 1, after V lost 2 bases and J lost 2 bases. The CDR3: CASSFGTAGNTIYF. The CDR3 DNA follows: TGCGCCAGCAGCTTCGGGACAGCTGGAAACACCATATATTTT.

Ten or more counts support this clonotype. This chain connects TRBV14 to TRBJ2-1; D is uncertain. V was clipped by 0 bases and J by 7 bases, with 10 bases between them. Germline lookup yields CDR1 SGHDN and CDR2 FVKESK. This CDR3 is 14 amino acids long. CDR3 in DNA: TGTGCCAGCAGCCAAGATCAGGTTAAGAATGAGCAGTTCTTC. This encodes CASSQDQVKNEQFF. Full variable domain (rest looked up from reference TRBV14 and TRBJ2-1): EAGVTQFPSHSVIEKGQTVTLRCDPISGHDNLYWYRRVMGKEIKFLLHFVKESKQDESGMPNNRFLAERTGGTYSTLKVQPAELEDSGVYFCASSQDQVKNEQFFGPGTRLTVL.

This clonotype was counted ten times or more. The chain links TRBV6-5 to TRBJ1-1; D is ambiguous. Germline CDR1 MNHEY, CDR2 SVGAGI. This CDR3 contains 13 residues. The V gene lost 3 bases and the J gene lost 3 bases, with 8 bases spanning the gap. CDR3 region: CASSYRRDTEAFF. CDR3 DNA: TGTGCCAGCAGTTATCGGAGGGACACTGAAGCTTTCTTT.

There are many counts of this clonotype. The gene calls are TRBV12-3 or TRBV12-4 and TRBJ1-5, with D possibly matching TRBD1 (5 bases). The ends were cut back, 3 bases at V and 0 bases at J, with 6 bases in the middle. The CDR3 is made up of 14 amino acids. In nucleotides, the CDR3 is TGTGCCAGCAGTTTCGACAGTAGCAATCAGCCCCAGCATTTT. This gives the protein CASSFDSSNQPQHF.

This clonotype was detected many times. The rearrangement joins TRBV9 to TRBJ1-2; D perhaps matches TRBD1 (6 bases). This CDR3 has 16 residues. Deletions cut 3 bases from V and 4 bases from J, with 19 bases between. Germline-derived CDR1 and CDR2 are SGDLS and YYNGEE. The CDR3 region has the DNA TGTGCCAGCAGCGCCGATACAGGGAATGCCCTCTATGGCTACACCTTC. It is translated as CASSADTGNALYGYTF.

This clonotype has ten or more counts. V usage is TRBV18 and J usage is TRBJ2-5, with 9 nucleotides matching TRBD2. V was clipped by 2 bases and J by 5 bases; unmatched bases: 6. Germline V gene sequence: CDR1 KGHSH, CDR2 LQKENI. The CDR3 contains 15 residues. The CDR3 sequence is CASSPRASGMETQYF. The CDR3 nucleotides are TGTGCCAGCTCACCAAGGGCTAGCGGGATGGAGACCCAGTACTTC.

This clonotype was counted at least ten times. The gene calls are TRBV6-4 and TRBJ2-2; 9 bases line up with TRBD1. Germline-derived CDR1 and CDR2 are MRHNA and SNTAGT. The CDR3 length is 16 residues. The V gene end was trimmed by 0 bases and the J gene end by 6 bases; junction bases not matched to a gene: 5. CDR3 bases: TGTGCCAGCAGTGACTCTGGGACAGGGTCATCCGGGGAGCTGTTTTTT. Amino acids: CASSDSGTGSSGELFF.